This T cell receptor (beta chain) derives from a study of blood T cell repertoires in COVID-19. The wider study: Samples came from the United States, Italy and Spain, spanning acute and convalescent COVID-19. T cells, B-cell-depleted T cells, or PBMCs supplied cDNA or gDNA.

Authors' processing steps: Nucleated cell number was recorded as an estimate derived from reference gene primer amplification. Sequencing used immunoSEQ multiplex PCR; TCRdb keeps in-frame clones, though not all of them. Clone size and V and J calls were adopted from that table, with D and trimming inferred from the DNA. This sample has more than 45,000 clones, with 90% found just once. V lost 0 bases to trimming and J lost 5 bases; unmatched junction nucleotides: 4. There are 17 residues in the CDR3. The germline V gene encodes CDR1 LGHNA and CDR2 YNFKEQ. The origin of this receptor is a human donor in a cohort sampled during active COVID-19. This chain joins TRBV4-2 and TRBJ2-5, with 15 bases fitting TRBD2. The sequenced material came from peripheral blood. CDR3 loop: CASSQDGGLAGGETQYF. In DNA form, the CDR3 reads TGTGCCAGCAGCCAAGATGGGGGACTAGCGGGAGGTGAGACCCAGTACTTC.